This T cell receptor beta chain was sequenced in a study of OX40 agonist ivuxolimab in advanced cancers. The CDR3 is made up of 15 amino acids. Germline values: CDR1 SGDLS, CDR2 YYNGEE. Trimming cost V 3 bases and J 2 bases; bases outside gene matches: 5. Overall study results and limits: CD4+ and CD8+ blood T cells expanded clonally by week 6 at 0.1 to 3.0 mg/kg.

Comment on this clone: Antigen: not known.

Sequencing used immunoSEQ multiplex PCR; TCRdb keeps in-frame clones, though not all of them. The sample contains tens of thousands of clones, over 65% of which appear only once. The TCR originated in an adult with an advanced solid tumor such as melanoma, head and neck, liver or kidney cancer. The material was CD4+ or CD8+ T cells sorted from blood, obtained in a trial of the OX40 agonist ivuxolimab. The genes are TRBV9 and TRBJ2-1; 7 nucleotides agree with TRBD1. The CDR3 region has the DNA TGTGCCAGCAGCGCTGACAGGGTCACCTACAATGAGCAGTTCTTC. This gives the protein CASSADRVTYNEQFF.